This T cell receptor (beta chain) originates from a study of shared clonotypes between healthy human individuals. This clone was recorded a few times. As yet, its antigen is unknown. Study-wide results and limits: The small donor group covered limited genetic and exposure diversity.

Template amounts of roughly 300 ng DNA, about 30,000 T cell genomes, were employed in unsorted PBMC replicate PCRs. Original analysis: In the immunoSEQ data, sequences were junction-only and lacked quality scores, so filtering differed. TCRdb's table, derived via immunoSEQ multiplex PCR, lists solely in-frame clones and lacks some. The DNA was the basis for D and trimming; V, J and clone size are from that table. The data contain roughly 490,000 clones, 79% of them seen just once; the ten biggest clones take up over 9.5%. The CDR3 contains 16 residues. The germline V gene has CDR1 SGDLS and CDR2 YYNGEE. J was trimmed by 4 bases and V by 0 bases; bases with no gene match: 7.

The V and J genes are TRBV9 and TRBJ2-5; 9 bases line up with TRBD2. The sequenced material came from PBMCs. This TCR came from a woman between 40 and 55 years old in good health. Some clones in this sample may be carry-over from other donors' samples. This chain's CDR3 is CASSVGYGREGETQYF. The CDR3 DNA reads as TGTGCCAGCAGCGTAGGTTACGGGCGGGAGGGAGAGACCCAGTACTTC.